Following are 5 T cell receptor beta chains from one sample sequenced in a study of cytomegalovirus exposure and HLA in healthy donors (dated by TCRdb to about 2017). Library construction relied on the immunoSEQ multiplex PCR assay. A mixture of 60 forward primers for TCR Vbeta segments and 13 reverse primers for TCR Jbeta segments was used in the multiplex PCR. TCRdb holds this immuneACCESS table with in-frame rearrangements only. Some clones are missing; in checked studies, unresolved V genes explain under half, and the rest has no known cause. This sample comprises about 86,000 clones, 60% to 80% of them detected only once. Approximately 6% of the sample lies in the top ten. Material: PBMCs. All receptors come from a female donor in good health and CMV-seronegative.

This rearrangement joins TRBV28 to TRBJ1-2; D might be TRBD1 (5 bases). V lost 2 bases, J lost 5 bases, and 15 bases lay in between. This CDR3 is built from 15 residues. Germline V gene lookup returns CDR1 MDHEN and CDR2 SYDVKM. Here the CDR3 DNA reads TGTGCCAGCAGTTTAACGGCCGGGGCGGGGTATGGCTACACCTTC. This translates into CASSLTAGAGYGYTF.

V is TRBV6-5 and J is TRBJ2-1; 11 bases are shared with TRBD2. CDR1 and CDR2 (germline): MNHEY, SVGAGI. V shed 5 bases and J 14 bases; nucleotides not matched to a gene: 8. The CDR3 consists of 13 residues. CDR3 nucleotides: TGTGCCAGCAGTCCCCCGGCTAGCGGGAGGAAGTTCTTC. Translating gives CASSPPASGRKFF.

This clone occurred a few times. V and J are TRBV27 and TRBJ2-6; 7 positions agree with TRBD1. The junction had 3 bases not matched to a gene; V was cut back by 7 bases and J by 3 bases. CDR3 length equals 14 residues. The germline V gene has CDR1 MNHEY and CDR2 SMNVEV (reference sequence). CDR3 sequence reads: CASTTGDGANVLTF. CDR3 sequence (DNA): TGTGCCAGCACTACAGGGGATGGGGCCAACGTCCTGACTTTC.

The V gene is TRBV6-1, the J gene TRBJ2-6, with 9 bases lining up with TRBD2. The CDR3 spans 18 residues. CDR1 is MNHNS, CDR2 SASEGT, per germline. The trim removed 3 bases at V and 0 bases at J, leaving 6 bases unmatched. CDR3 in amino acids: CASSDLAGRFSGANVLTF. The CDR3, as DNA: TGTGCCAGCAGTGATCTAGCGGGGCGATTCTCTGGGGCCAACGTCCTGACTTTC.

The J gene is TRBJ2-1, the V gene TRBV7-2; D remains ambiguous. The CDR3 totals 17 residues. Trimming cost V 2 bases and J 0 bases, with 14 bases left between them. Germline CDR1 SGHTA, CDR2 FQGNSA. CDR3 nucleotides: TGTGCCAGCAGCTTATACCCACTACTGAGCTCCTACAATGAGCAGTTCTTC. The encoded protein is CASSLYPLLSSYNEQFF.